A single sample gave rise to the 2 T cell receptor beta chains below, sequenced in a study of OX40 agonist ivuxolimab in advanced cancers. Sequencing used immunoSEQ multiplex PCR; TCRdb keeps in-frame clones, though not all of them. This sample carries about 77,000 clones, roughly 91% of them seen once, and the ten largest clones take less than 8%. This specimen consisted of CD4+ or CD8+ T cells sorted from blood, obtained in a trial of the OX40 agonist ivuxolimab. Receptors originate from an adult with an advanced solid tumor such as melanoma, head and neck, liver or kidney cancer.

The gene calls are TRBV9 and TRBJ1-5; tentatively, D is TRBD1 (6 bases). The CDR3 consists of 14 residues. V was shortened by 3 bases and J by 7 bases, with 14 bases between the two germline ends. The V gene's germline CDR1 is SGDLS and CDR2 YYNGEE. CDR3: CASSAQIGGQPQHF. CDR3 bases: TGTGCCAGCAGCGCACAAATCGGGGGCCAGCCCCAGCATTTT. Filled out from reference TRBV9 and TRBJ1-5, the complete variable domain reads DSGVTQTPKHLITATGQRVTLRCSPRSGDLSVYWYQQSLDQGLQFLIQYYNGEERAKGNILERFSAQQFPDLHSELNLSSLELGDSALYFCASSAQIGGQPQHFGDGTRLSIL.

The J gene is TRBJ2-1, the V gene TRBV7-2; 11 bases line up with TRBD2. Per germline, CDR1 SGHTA and CDR2 FQGNSA. The V and J ends lost 1 base and 7 bases, in that order; junction bases with no gene match: 3. The CDR3 covers 15 residues. The CDR3 reads CASSLVSSGGNEQFF. In nucleotides, the CDR3 is TGTGCCAGCAGCTTAGTGTCTAGCGGGGGGAATGAGCAGTTCTTC.